The entry that follows covers one TCR beta chain sequence. Its antigen remains unidentified. These data are taken from a study of T cells after posttransplantation cyclophosphamide. The naive gate required viable CD3+CD4+ or CD3+CD8+ cells with CCR7+CD45RA+CD45RO-CD95-CD27+CD28+ phenotype. The related graft donor's blood sample was taken on the day of bone marrow donation. Whole-study results and caveats: Recipient CMV seropositivity and CMV reactivation strongly tracked TRB clonality. Later post-transplant blood repertoires were often dominated by donor CD8+ memory clones.

CDR3 length equals 16 residues. Germline CDR1 reads MGHRA; CDR2 reads YSYEKL. The V end lost 4 bases, the J end lost 0 bases, and 12 bases lay between the germline ends. Clones were read by immunoSEQ multiplex PCR, and TCRdb kept only the in-frame ones, dropping some. Among some 20,000 clones listed, 95% to 98% were seen once. The clonotype originates from a man aged 35 to 55 in good health, CMV-negative, and a related stem cell transplant donor. V usage is TRBV4-1 and J usage is TRBJ1-4, with no clear D. Sample: naive CD4+ T cells sorted from PBMCs. The CDR3 protein is CASSRHPTATNEKLFF. DNA for the CDR3: TGCGCCAGCAGCCGCCACCCAACTGCAACTAATGAAAAACTGTTTTTT.